This is a list of T cell receptor beta chains from one sample in a study of blood T cell repertoires in COVID-19. Sequenced by immunoSEQ multiplex PCR; TCRdb stores in-frame clones only, minus some. Here the sample spans roughly 62,000 clones, less than 80% being singletons. The sequenced material came from peripheral blood. These receptors all stem from a man aged 55-75 years with acute or convalescent COVID-19. Both conserved end residues are trimmed from each CDR3. Fields, in order: V gene, D gene, clone size, J gene, CDR3 protein. D genes are given only for firm matches. Part of the rows lack a size; the others show once, few, many or a class for expanded clones.

v_gene: TRBV5-1; d_gene: -; abundance: -; j_gene: TRBJ1-1; CDR3aa: ASSSGHSEAF
v_gene: TRBV24-1; d_gene: TRBD1; abundance: -; j_gene: TRBJ1-2; CDR3aa: ATSDPRTGYGYT
v_gene: TRBV30; d_gene: -; abundance: -; j_gene: TRBJ2-6; CDR3aa: AWSGKGAGANVLT
v_gene: TRBV4-3; d_gene: -; abundance: once; j_gene: TRBJ1-6; CDR3aa: ASSQETGNSPLH
v_gene: TRBV7-6; d_gene: -; abundance: -; j_gene: TRBJ1-1; CDR3aa: ASSFGESPEAF
v_gene: TRBV28; d_gene: -; abundance: -; j_gene: TRBJ1-1; CDR3aa: ASSPQGIPNTEAF
v_gene: TRBV7-9; d_gene: TRBD1; abundance: -; j_gene: TRBJ1-4; CDR3aa: ASSARTGATNEKLF
v_gene: TRBV25-1; d_gene: TRBD1; abundance: -; j_gene: TRBJ1-1; CDR3aa: ASSAGQGTEAF
v_gene: TRBV6-1; d_gene: TRBD1; abundance: -; j_gene: TRBJ1-4; CDR3aa: ASSARSTGGIHEKLF
v_gene: TRBV19; d_gene: TRBD1; abundance: -; j_gene: TRBJ2-7; CDR3aa: ASSISSRGLYEQY
v_gene: TRBV30; d_gene: TRBD1; abundance: -; j_gene: TRBJ1-6; CDR3aa: AWSPTGRSSPLH
v_gene: TRBV6-5; d_gene: -; abundance: -; j_gene: TRBJ2-7; CDR3aa: ASTGRGRGAYEQY
v_gene: TRBV5-1; d_gene: TRBD1; abundance: -; j_gene: TRBJ2-5; CDR3aa: ASSLTGVAETQY
v_gene: TRBV24-1; d_gene: TRBD1; abundance: -; j_gene: TRBJ2-1; CDR3aa: ATSDPGQGRSEQF
v_gene: TRBV14; d_gene: TRBD1; abundance: -; j_gene: TRBJ2-1; CDR3aa: ASSQLGGLKQF
v_gene: TRBV4-1; d_gene: TRBD2; abundance: few; j_gene: TRBJ2-1; CDR3aa: ASSQESGTSGSMEGQF
v_gene: TRBV5-1; d_gene: TRBD1; abundance: -; j_gene: TRBJ1-2; CDR3aa: ASSLGQNYGYT
v_gene: TRBV24-1; d_gene: TRBD1; abundance: once; j_gene: TRBJ1-5; CDR3aa: ATSDPGTGDQPQH
v_gene: TRBV9; d_gene: -; abundance: -; j_gene: TRBJ2-2; CDR3aa: ASSVLQGNTGELF
v_gene: TRBV4-1; d_gene: TRBD1; abundance: -; j_gene: TRBJ1-2; CDR3aa: ASRTRDSNGYT
v_gene: TRBV7-3; d_gene: -; abundance: -; j_gene: TRBJ2-7; CDR3aa: ASSCHRSSYEQY
v_gene: TRBV5-6; d_gene: TRBD2; abundance: -; j_gene: TRBJ2-2; CDR3aa: ASSLAGTSGRRTF
v_gene: TRBV5-4; d_gene: TRBD2; abundance: -; j_gene: TRBJ2-1; CDR3aa: ASSSTRTSGRVDEQF
v_gene: TRBV23-1; d_gene: TRBD2; abundance: few; j_gene: TRBJ2-7; CDR3aa: ASSQFLPQEHFFREGEQY
v_gene: TRBV7-2; d_gene: TRBD1; abundance: once; j_gene: TRBJ1-6; CDR3aa: ASSLAPAGTGINSPLH
v_gene: TRBV3-1/TRBV3-2; d_gene: -; abundance: -; j_gene: TRBJ2-2; CDR3aa: ASSLRGSGELF
v_gene: TRBV3-1/TRBV3-2; d_gene: -; abundance: -; j_gene: TRBJ1-4; CDR3aa: ASSQPMGSATNEKLF
v_gene: TRBV24-1; d_gene: -; abundance: -; j_gene: TRBJ2-6; CDR3aa: ATSDFSSGANVLT
v_gene: TRBV3-1/TRBV3-2; d_gene: -; abundance: -; j_gene: TRBJ1-5; CDR3aa: ASSQGQTINQPQH
v_gene: TRBV28; d_gene: -; abundance: -; j_gene: TRBJ1-6; CDR3aa: ASSSGSRPLH
v_gene: TRBV6-5; d_gene: -; abundance: -; j_gene: TRBJ1-1; CDR3aa: ASIVAAGTEAF
v_gene: TRBV15; d_gene: -; abundance: once; j_gene: TRBJ1-3; CDR3aa: ATAATGGNTIY
v_gene: TRBV3-1/TRBV3-2; d_gene: -; abundance: -; j_gene: TRBJ1-1; CDR3aa: ASSHTREAEAF
v_gene: TRBV9; d_gene: -; abundance: once; j_gene: TRBJ1-1; CDR3aa: ASSVGGSTEAF
v_gene: TRBV18; d_gene: -; abundance: few; j_gene: TRBJ1-5; CDR3aa: ASSRGGAQPQH
v_gene: TRBV7-2; d_gene: -; abundance: -; j_gene: TRBJ2-2; CDR3aa: ASSLARQGRTGELF
v_gene: TRBV28; d_gene: -; abundance: -; j_gene: TRBJ2-3; CDR3aa: ASSGGTRDTQY
v_gene: TRBV19; d_gene: TRBD2; abundance: -; j_gene: TRBJ2-1; CDR3aa: ASNIAGGPYNEQF
v_gene: TRBV5-8; d_gene: TRBD1; abundance: -; j_gene: TRBJ1-5; CDR3aa: ASSFLPGQGGQPQH
v_gene: TRBV29-1; d_gene: -; abundance: -; j_gene: TRBJ1-1; CDR3aa: SSYRAGSTEAF
v_gene: TRBV19; d_gene: TRBD1; abundance: -; j_gene: TRBJ2-3; CDR3aa: ATGTGVPDTQY
v_gene: TRBV27; d_gene: -; abundance: -; j_gene: TRBJ1-6; CDR3aa: ASSQGAVYSPLH
v_gene: TRBV29-1; d_gene: TRBD1; abundance: -; j_gene: TRBJ2-6; CDR3aa: SVDPGPGQEISGANVLT
v_gene: TRBV30; d_gene: TRBD1; abundance: -; j_gene: TRBJ2-7; CDR3aa: AWSRDRGLEQY
v_gene: TRBV24-1; d_gene: -; abundance: -; j_gene: TRBJ2-1; CDR3aa: ATSDPFGLEQF
v_gene: TRBV21-1; d_gene: -; abundance: -; j_gene: TRBJ2-2; CDR3aa: ASSKGHPKGDTGELF
v_gene: TRBV10-3; d_gene: -; abundance: few; j_gene: TRBJ2-7; CDR3aa: AISQTPFYEQY